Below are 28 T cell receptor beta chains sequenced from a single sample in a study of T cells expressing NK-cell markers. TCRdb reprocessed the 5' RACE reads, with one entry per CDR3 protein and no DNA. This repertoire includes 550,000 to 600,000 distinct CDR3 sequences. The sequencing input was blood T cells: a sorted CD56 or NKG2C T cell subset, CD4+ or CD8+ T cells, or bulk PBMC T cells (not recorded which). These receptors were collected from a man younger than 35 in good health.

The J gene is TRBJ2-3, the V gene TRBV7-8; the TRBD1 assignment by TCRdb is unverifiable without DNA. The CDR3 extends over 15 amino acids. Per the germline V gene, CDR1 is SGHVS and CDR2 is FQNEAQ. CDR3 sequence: CASSISGRGADTQYF.

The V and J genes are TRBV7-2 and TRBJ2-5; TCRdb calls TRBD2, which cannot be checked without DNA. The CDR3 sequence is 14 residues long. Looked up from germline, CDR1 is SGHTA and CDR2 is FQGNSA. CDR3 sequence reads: CASSTRLAGATQYF.

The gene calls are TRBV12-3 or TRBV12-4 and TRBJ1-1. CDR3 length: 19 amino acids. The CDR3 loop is CASSPGTRVLNGVDTEAFF.

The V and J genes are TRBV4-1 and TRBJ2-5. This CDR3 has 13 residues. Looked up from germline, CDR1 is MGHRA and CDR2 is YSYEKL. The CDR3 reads CASSLSYQETQYF.

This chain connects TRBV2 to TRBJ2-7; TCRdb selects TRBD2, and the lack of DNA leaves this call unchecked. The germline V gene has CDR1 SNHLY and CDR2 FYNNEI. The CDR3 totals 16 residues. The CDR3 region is CASSEASRTIHYEQYF.

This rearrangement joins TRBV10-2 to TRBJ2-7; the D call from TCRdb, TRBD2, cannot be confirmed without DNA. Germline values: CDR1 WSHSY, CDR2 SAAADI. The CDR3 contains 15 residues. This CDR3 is CASSPSGPPGDEQYF.

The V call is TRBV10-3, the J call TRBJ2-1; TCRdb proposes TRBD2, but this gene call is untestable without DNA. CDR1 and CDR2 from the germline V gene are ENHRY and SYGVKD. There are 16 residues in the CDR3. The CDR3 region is CAISDSEASGRVEQFF.

The CDR3 loop is CATSNQASRETQYF. This chain uses TRBV15 with TRBJ2-5. Germline V gene data show CDR1 as LNHNV and CDR2 as YYDKDF (reference sequence). The CDR3 covers 14 residues.

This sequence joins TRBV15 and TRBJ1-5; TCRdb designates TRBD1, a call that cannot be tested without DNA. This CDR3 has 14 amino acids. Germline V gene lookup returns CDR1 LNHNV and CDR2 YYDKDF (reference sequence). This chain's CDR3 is CATRKTGYDQPQHF.

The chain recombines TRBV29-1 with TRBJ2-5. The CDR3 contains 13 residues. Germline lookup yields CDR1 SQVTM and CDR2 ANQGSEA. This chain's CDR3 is CSVGLFAVETQYF.

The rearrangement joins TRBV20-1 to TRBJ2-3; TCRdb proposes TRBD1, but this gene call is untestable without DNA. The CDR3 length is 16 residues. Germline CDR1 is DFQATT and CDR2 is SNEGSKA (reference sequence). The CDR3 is CSARTRGPVGEDTQYF.

CDR3 protein: CASSLDETGASFPQPQHF. This chain connects TRBV27 to TRBJ1-5; TCRdb gives TRBD1 as the D gene, but with no DNA this cannot be confirmed. The CDR3 runs to 18 residues. Germline V lookup: CDR1 MNHEY, CDR2 SMNVEV (reference sequence).

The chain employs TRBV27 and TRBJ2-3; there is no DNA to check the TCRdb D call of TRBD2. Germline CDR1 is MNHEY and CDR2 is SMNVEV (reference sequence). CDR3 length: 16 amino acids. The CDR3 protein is CASRRPGLKSTDTQYF.

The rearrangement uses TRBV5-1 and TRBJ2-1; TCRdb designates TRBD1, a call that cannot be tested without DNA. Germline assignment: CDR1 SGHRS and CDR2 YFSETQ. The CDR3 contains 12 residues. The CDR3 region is CASSLKGPEQFF.

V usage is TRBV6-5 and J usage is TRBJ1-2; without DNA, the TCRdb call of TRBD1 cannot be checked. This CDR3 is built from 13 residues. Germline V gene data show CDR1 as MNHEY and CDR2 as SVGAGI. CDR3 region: CASNLQVHYGYTF.

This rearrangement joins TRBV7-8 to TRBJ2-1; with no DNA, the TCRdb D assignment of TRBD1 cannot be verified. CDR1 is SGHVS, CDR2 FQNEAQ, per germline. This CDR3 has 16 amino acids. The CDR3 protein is CASSLAGQVGGNEQFF.

The CDR3 is CASSYSSDRGVNTEAFF. The chain recombines TRBV6-5 with TRBJ1-1; no DNA is available, so the TRBD1 call from TCRdb remains unchecked. Germline V gene data show CDR1 as MNHEY and CDR2 as SVGAGI. The CDR3 runs 17 residues.

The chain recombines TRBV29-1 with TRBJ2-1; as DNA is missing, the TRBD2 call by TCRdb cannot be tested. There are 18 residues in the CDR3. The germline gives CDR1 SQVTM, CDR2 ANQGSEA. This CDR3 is CSVEGGLAGGFSYNEQFF.

CDR3 in amino acids: CASSPPQTSGSLQTQYF. The V and J genes are TRBV12-3 or TRBV12-4 and TRBJ2-5; TCRdb lists TRBD2, though no DNA is available to test this call. The CDR3 is made up of 17 amino acids.

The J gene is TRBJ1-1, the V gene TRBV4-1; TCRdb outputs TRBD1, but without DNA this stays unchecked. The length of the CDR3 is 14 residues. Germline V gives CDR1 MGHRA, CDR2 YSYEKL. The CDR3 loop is CASSQTRGNTEAFF.

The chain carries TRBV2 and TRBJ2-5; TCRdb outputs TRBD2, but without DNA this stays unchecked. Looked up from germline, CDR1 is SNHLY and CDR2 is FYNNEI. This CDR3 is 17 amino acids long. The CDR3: CASSEAPGTRSRETQYF.

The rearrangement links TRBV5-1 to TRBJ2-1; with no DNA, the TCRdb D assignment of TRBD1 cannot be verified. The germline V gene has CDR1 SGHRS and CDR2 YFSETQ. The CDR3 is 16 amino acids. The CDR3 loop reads CASSLAGWGGGNEQFF.

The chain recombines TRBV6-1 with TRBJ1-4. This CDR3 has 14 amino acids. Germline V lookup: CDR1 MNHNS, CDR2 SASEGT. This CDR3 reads CASSRDSRDEKLFF.

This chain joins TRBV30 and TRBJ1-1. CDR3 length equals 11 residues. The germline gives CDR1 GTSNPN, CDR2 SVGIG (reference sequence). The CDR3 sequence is CAWSVKREAFF.

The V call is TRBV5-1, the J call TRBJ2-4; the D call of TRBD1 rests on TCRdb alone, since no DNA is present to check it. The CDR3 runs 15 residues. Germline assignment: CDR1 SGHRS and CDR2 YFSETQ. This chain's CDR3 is CASSSHGAGENIQYF.

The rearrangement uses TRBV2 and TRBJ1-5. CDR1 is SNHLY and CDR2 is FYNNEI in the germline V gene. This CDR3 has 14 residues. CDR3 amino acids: CASSPSASNQPQHF.

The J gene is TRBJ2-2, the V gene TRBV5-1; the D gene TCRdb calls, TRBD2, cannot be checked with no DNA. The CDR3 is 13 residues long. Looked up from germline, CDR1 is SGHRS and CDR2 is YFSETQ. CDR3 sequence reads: CASSLEGLGRPFF.

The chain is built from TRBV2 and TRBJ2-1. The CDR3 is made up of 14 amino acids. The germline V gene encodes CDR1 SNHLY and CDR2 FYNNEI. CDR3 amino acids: CASSVAGDRNEQFF.